This T cell receptor beta chain was observed in a study of shared clonotypes between healthy human individuals. TCRdb's table, derived via immunoSEQ multiplex PCR, lists solely in-frame clones and lacks some. The sample has under 2.5 million clones, about nine tenths seen once. A few counts support this clone. Its cognate antigen is unknown. Whole-study findings and limits: The study's rarefaction showed incomplete sorted-subset sequencing despite large depth. Between a handful of donors, naive CD4 clonotypes were shared at a level of approximately 5%.

CDR3 length: 14 residues. The ends were cut back, 0 bases at V and 6 bases at J, with 11 bases in the middle. Germline loops: CDR1 SNHLY, CDR2 FYNNEI. Healthy adults negative for HIV, lacking recent acute infections or vaccinations, served as donors. Splitting the CD4+ cells yielded a CD45RA+ naive subset and a CD45RA-negative memory subset. The sequence was obtained from a man aged 18-30 years in good health. Some clones in this sample may be carry-over from other donors' samples. V usage is TRBV2 and J usage is TRBJ1-1, with D unresolved. The sequencing input was naive CD4+ T cells from PBMCs. The subset is: CD45RA+ positively selected. In nucleotides, the CDR3 is TGTGCCAGCAGTGAAGCATCATGGGTGGCTGAAGCTTTCTTT. This gives the protein CASSEASWVAEAFF.